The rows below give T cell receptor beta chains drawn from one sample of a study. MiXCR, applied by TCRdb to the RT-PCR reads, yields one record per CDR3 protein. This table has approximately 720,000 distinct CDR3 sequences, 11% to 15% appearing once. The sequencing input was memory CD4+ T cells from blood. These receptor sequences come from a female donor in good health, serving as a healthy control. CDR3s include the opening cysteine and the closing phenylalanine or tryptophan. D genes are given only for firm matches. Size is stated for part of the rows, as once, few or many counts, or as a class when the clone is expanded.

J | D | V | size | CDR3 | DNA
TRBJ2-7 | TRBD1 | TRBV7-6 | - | CASSLMGQGADEQYF | TGTGCCAGCAGCTTAATGGGACAGGGGGCGGACGAGCAGTACTTC
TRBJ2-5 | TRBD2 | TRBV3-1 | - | CASSEINALAGGETQYF | TGTGCCAGCAGCGAAATAAACGCGCTAGCGGGGGGAGAGACCCAGTACTTC
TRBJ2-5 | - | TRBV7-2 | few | CASSPRGTAGETQYF | TGTGCCAGCAGCCCTAGGGGGACGGCGGGCGAGACCCAGTACTTC
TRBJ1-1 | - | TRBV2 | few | CASSAGWGAEAFF | TGTGCCAGCAGTGCAGGTTGGGGGGCTGAAGCTTTCTTT
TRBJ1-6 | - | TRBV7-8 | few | CASSLAGSRNSPLHF | TGTGCCAGCAGCTTAGCGGGTTCTAGGAATTCACCCCTCCACTTT
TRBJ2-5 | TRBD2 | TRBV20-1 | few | CSATDGGRATETQYF | TGCAGTGCAACAGACGGCGGGAGGGCCACAGAGACCCAGTACTTC
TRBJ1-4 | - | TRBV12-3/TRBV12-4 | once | CASSLQGSGANEKLFF | TGTGCCAGCAGTCTGCAGGGATCGGGTGCTAATGAAAAACTGTTTTTT
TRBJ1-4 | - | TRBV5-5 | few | CASSLDLGATNEKLFF | TGTGCCAGCAGCTTAGATCTGGGCGCAACTAATGAAAAACTGTTTTTT
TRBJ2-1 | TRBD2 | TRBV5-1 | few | CASSLGGTSSVNEQFF | TGCGCCAGCAGCTTGGGGGGGACTAGTTCTGTCAATGAGCAGTTCTTC
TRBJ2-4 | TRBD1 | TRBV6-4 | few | CASRRVQGDYIQYF | TGTGCCAGCAGGAGGGTACAGGGGGATTACATTCAGTACTTC
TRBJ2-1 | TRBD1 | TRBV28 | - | CASSPSGTGLNNEQFF | TGTGCCAGCAGTCCCAGCGGGACAGGGCTAAACAATGAGCAGTTCTTC
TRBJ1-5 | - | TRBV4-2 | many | CASSQQQADSNQPQHF | TGTGCCAGCAGCCAGCAACAGGCAGATAGCAATCAGCCCCAGCATTTT
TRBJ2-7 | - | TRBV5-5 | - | CASSLIIGAALGEQYF | TGTGCCAGCAGCTTGATTATTGGGGCGGCTTTGGGGGAGCAGTACTTC
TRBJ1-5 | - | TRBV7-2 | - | CASSLVWRDQPQHF | TGTGCCAGCAGCTTAGTCTGGCGGGATCAGCCCCAGCATTTT
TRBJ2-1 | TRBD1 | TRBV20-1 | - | CSARLLGQGAYNEQFF | TGCAGTGCTAGATTATTGGGACAGGGGGCTTACAATGAGCAGTTCTTC
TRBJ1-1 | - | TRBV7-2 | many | CASSLSGVSEAFF | TGTGCCAGCAGCTTAAGTGGGGTTAGTGAAGCTTTCTTT
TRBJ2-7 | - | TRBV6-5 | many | CAGTRVPSYEQYF | TGTGCCGGAACCCGGGTCCCCTCCTACGAGCAGTACTTC
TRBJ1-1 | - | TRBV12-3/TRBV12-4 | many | CASTLSGTEAFF | TGTGCCAGCACCCTGTCCGGGACTGAAGCTTTCTTT
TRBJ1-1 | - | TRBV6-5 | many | CASSYSRGGTEAFF | TGTGCCAGCAGTTACTCCAGGGGTGGCACTGAAGCTTTCTTT
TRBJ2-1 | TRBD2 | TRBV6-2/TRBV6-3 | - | CASSSLGRGSYNEQFF | TGTGCCAGCAGTTCTCTCGGGAGGGGCTCCTACAATGAGCAGTTCTTC
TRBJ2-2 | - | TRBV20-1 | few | CSAREHSHTGELFF | TGCAGTGCTAGAGAGCACAGTCACACCGGGGAGCTGTTTTTT
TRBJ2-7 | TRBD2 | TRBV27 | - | CASRPTSGGTYEQYF | TGTGCCAGCAGACCAACTAGCGGGGGGACCTACGAGCAGTACTTC
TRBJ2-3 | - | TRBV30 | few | CAWNPLGGGTDTQYF | TGTGCCTGGAACCCCCTAGGTGGGGGCACAGATACGCAGTATTTT
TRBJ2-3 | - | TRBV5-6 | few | CASRGWRALNTDTQYF | TGTGCCAGCAGAGGGTGGAGGGCGCTGAACACAGATACGCAGTATTTT
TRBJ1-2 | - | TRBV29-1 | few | CSSGGDGRNYGYTF | TGCAGCTCGGGAGGGGACGGACGTAACTATGGCTACACCTTC
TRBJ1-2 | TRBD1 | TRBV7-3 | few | CASSSYRGRDYGYTF | TGTGCCAGCAGCTCGTACAGGGGGCGCGACTATGGCTACACCTTC
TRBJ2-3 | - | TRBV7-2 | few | CASSSPPREDTQYF | TGTGCCAGCAGTTCCCCCCCAAGGGAGGATACGCAGTATTTT
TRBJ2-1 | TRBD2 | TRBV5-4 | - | CASSLNAGDYNEQFF | TGTGCCAGCAGCTTGAATGCGGGAGACTACAATGAGCAGTTCTTC
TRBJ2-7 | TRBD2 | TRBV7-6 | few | CASSLGSSGVSYEQYF | TGTGCCAGCAGCTTAGGTTCTAGCGGGGTATCCTACGAGCAGTACTTC
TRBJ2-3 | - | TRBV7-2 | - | CASSLGQGRPSTDTQYF | TGTGCCAGCAGCTTAGGGCAGGGCCGCCCTAGCACAGATACGCAGTATTTT
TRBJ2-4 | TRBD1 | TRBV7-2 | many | CASSLGTGGGMNIQYF | TGTGCCAGCAGCTTGGGGACAGGGGGAGGGATGAACATTCAGTACTTC
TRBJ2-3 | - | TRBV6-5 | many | CASSPVGTDTQYF | TGTGCCAGCAGTCCCGTGGGCACAGATACGCAGTATTTT
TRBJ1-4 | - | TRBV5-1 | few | CASSFGGQSEKLFF | TGCGCCAGCAGCTTCGGGGGGCAAAGTGAAAAACTGTTTTTT
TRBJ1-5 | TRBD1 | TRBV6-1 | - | CASTTGATGQPQHF | TGTGCCAGCACAACAGGGGCGACGGGTCAGCCCCAGCATTTT
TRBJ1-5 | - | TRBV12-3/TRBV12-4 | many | CASSLADNQPQHF | TGTGCCAGCAGTTTGGCGGATAATCAGCCCCAGCATTTT
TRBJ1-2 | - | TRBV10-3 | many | CAISGTDQGGYTF | TGTGCCATCAGTGGTACCGACCAGGGCGGCTACACCTTC
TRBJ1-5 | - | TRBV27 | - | CASSGGAQGQPQHF | TGTGCCAGCAGTGGGGGGGCCCAGGGTCAGCCCCAGCATTTT
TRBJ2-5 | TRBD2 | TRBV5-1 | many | CASSTGTSGETQYF | TGCGCCAGCAGCACCGGGACTAGCGGAGAGACCCAGTACTTC